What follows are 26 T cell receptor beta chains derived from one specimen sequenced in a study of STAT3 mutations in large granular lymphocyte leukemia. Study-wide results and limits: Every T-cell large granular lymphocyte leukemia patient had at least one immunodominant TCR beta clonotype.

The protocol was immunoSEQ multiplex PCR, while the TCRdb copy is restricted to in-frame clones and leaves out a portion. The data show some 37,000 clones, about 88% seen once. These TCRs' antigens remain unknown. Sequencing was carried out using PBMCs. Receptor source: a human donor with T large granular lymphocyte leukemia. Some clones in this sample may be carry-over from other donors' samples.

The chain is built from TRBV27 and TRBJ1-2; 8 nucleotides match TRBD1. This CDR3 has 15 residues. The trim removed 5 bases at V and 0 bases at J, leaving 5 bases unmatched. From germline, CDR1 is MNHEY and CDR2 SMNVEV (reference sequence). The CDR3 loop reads CASSLRTGSNYGYTF. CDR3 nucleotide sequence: TGTGCCAGCAGTCTCCGGACAGGGTCTAACTATGGCTACACCTTC.

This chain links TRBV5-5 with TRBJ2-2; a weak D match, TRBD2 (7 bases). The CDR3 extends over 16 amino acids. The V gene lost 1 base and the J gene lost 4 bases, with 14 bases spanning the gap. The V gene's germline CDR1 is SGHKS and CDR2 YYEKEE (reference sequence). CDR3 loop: CASSLRGGLSTGELFF. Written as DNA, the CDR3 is TGTGCCAGCAGCTTGAGGGGGGGCCTAAGCACCGGGGAGCTGTTTTTT.

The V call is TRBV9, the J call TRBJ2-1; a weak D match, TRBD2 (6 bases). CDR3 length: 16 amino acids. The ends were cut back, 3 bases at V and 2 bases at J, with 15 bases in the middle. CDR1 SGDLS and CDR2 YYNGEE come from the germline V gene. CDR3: CASSGGDGGTYNEQFF. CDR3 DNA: TGTGCCAGCAGCGGCGGGGACGGGGGAACCTACAATGAGCAGTTCTTC. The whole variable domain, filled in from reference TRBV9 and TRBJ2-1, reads DSGVTQTPKHLITATGQRVTLRCSPRSGDLSVYWYQQSLDQGLQFLIQYYNGEERAKGNILERFSAQQFPDLHSELNLSSLELGDSALYFCASSGGDGGTYNEQFFGPGTRLTVL.

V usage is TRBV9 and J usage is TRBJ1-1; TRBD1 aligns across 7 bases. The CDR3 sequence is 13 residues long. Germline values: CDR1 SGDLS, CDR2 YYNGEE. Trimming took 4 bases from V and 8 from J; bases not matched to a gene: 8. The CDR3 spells CASSLSGQEEAFF. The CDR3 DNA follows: TGTGCCAGCAGCCTGTCAGGACAGGAAGAAGCTTTCTTT.

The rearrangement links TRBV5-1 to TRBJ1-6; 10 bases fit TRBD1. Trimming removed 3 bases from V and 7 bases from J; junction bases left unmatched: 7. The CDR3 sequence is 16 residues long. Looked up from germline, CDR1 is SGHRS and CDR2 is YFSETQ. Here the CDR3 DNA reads TGCGCCAGCAGCTCCGGGGGGGGACAGGGGAATTCACCCCTCCACTTT. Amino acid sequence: CASSSGGGQGNSPLHF.

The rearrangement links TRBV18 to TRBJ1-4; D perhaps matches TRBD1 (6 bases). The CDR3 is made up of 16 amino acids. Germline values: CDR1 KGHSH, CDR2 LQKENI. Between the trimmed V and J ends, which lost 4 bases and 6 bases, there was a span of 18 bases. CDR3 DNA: TGTGCCAGCTCACGAACAGGGAGAGGAGGGGATGAAAAACTGTTTTTT. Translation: CASSRTGRGGDEKLFF.

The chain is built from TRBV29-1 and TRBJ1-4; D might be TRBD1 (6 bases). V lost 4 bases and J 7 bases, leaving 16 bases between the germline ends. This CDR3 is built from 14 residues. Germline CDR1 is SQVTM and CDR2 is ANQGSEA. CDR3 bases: TGCAGCGTTGCTATGGCAGGGGTGGGTGAAAAACTGTTTTTT. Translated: CSVAMAGVGEKLFF. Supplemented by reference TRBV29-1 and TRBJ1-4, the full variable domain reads SAVISQKPSRDICQRGTSLTIQCQVDSQVTMMFWYRQQPGQSLTLIATANQGSEATYESGFVIDKFPISRPNLTFSTLTVSNMSPEDSSIYLCSVAMAGVGEKLFFGSGTQLSVL.

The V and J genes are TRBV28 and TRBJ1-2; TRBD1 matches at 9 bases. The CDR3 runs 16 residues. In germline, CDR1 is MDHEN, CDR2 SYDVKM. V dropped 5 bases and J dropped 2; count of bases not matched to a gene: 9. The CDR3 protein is CASSGLDRGKNYGYTF. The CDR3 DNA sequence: TGTGCCAGCAGTGGTTTGGACAGGGGAAAAAACTATGGCTACACCTTC.

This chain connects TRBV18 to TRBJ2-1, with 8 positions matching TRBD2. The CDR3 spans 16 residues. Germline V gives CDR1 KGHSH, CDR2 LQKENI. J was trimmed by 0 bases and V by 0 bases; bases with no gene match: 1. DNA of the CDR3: TGTGCCAGCTCACCACCTAGCGGGGCCTCCTACAATGAGCAGTTCTTC. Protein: CASSPPSGASYNEQFF.

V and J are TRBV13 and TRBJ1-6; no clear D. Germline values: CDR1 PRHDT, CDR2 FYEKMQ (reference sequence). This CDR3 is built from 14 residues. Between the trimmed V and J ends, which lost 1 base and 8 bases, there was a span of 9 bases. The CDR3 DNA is TGTGCCAGCAGCTTAGTAGGGCGGGATTCACCCCTCCACTTT. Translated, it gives CASSLVGRDSPLHF. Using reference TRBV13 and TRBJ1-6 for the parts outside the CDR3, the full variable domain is AAGVIQSPRHLIKEKRETATLKCYPIPRHDTVYWYQQGPGQDPQFLISFYEKMQSDKGSIPDRFSAQQFSDYHSELNMSSLELGDSALYFCASSLVGRDSPLHFGNGTRLTVT.

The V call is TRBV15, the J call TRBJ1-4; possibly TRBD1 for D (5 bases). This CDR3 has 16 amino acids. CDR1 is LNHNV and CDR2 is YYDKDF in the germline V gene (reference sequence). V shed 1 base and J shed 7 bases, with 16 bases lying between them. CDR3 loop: CATSRVFWQGREKLFF. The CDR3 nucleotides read TGTGCCACCAGCAGAGTATTTTGGCAGGGACGTGAAAAACTGTTTTTT.

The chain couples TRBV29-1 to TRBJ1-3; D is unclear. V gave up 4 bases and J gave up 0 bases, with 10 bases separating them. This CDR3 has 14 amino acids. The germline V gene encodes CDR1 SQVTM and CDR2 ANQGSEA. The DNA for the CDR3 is TGCAGCGTTGTACACCCGAGCTCTGGAAACACCATATATTTT. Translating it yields CSVVHPSSGNTIYF.

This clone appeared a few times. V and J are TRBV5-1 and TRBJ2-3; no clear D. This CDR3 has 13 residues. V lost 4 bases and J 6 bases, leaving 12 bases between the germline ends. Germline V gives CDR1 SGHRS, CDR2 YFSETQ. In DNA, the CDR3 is TGCGCCAGCAGCCAGAGTGGTGGTGATACGCAGTATTTT. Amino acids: CASSQSGGDTQYF.

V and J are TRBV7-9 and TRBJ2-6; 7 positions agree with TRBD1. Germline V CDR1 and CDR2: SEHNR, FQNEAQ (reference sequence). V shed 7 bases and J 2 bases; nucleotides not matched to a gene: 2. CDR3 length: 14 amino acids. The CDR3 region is CASTQGAGANVLTF. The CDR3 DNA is TGTGCCAGCACTCAGGGGGCTGGGGCCAACGTCCTGACTTTC. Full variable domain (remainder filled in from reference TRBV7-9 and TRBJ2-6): DTGVSQNPRHKITKRGQNVTFRCDPISEHNRLYWYRQTLGQGPEFLTYFQNEAQLEKSRLLSDRFSAERPKGSFSTLEIQRTEQGDSAMYLCASTQGAGANVLTFGAGSRLTVL.

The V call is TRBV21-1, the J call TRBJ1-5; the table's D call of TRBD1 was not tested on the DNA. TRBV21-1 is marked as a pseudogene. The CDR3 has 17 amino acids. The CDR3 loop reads CASSKVPHQSVNRDQHF. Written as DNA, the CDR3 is TGTGCCAGCAGCAAAGTTCCCCACCAGTCCGTAAACAGGGACCAGCATTTT.

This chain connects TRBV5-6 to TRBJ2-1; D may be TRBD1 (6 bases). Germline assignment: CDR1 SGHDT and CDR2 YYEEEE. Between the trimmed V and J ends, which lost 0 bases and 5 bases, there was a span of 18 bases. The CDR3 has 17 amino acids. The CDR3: CASSLGPQGLRDNEQFF. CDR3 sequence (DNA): TGTGCCAGCAGCTTGGGACCTCAGGGGTTGAGGGACAATGAGCAGTTCTTC. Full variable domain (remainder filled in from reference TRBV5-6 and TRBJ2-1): DAGVTQSPTHLIKTRGQQVTLRCSPKSGHDTVSWYQQALGQGPQFIFQYYEEEERQRGNFPDRFSGHQFPNYSSELNVNALLLGDSALYLCASSLGPQGLRDNEQFFGPGTRLTVL.

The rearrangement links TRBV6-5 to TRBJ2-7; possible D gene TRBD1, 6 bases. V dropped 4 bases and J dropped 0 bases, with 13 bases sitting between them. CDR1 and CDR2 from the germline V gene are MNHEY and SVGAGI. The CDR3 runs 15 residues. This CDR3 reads CASSSGAMPSYEQYF. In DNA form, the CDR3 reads TGTGCCAGCAGTTCAGGGGCCATGCCCTCCTACGAGCAGTACTTC.

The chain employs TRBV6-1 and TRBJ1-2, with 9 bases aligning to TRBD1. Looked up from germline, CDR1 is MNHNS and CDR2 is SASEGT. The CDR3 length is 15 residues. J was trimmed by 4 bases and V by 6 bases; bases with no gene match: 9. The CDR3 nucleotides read TGTGCCAGCAGGCTAGGGACAGGGACCGGCTATGGCTACACCTTC. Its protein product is CASRLGTGTGYGYTF.

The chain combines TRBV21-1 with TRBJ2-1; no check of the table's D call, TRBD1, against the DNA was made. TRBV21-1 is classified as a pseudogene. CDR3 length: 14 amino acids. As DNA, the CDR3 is TGTGCCAGCAGGCGTTGGACAGGGTTTAATGAGCAGTTCTTC. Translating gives CASRRWTGFNEQFF.

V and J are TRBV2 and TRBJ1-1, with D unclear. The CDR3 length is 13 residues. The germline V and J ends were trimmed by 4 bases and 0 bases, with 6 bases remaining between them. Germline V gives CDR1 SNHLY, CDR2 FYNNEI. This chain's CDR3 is CASSGVLNTEAFF. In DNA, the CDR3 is TGTGCCAGCAGTGGGGTGTTGAACACTGAAGCTTTCTTT.

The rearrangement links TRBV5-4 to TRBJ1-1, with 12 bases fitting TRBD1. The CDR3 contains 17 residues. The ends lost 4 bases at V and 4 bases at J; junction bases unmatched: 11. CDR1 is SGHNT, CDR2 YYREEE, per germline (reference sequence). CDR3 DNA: TGTGCCAGCAGCCCGGGACAGGGGGCTGTTGGTCTCACTGAAGCTTTCTTT. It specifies CASSPGQGAVGLTEAFF.

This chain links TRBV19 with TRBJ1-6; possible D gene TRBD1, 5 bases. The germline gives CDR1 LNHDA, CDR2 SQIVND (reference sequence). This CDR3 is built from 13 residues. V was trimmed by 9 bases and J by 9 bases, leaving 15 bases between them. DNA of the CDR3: TGTGCCAGCCACCAAGGGGAGGGTTCACCCCTCCACTTT. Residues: CASHQGEGSPLHF. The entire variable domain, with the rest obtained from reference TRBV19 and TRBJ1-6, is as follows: DGGITQSPKYLFRKEGQNVTLSCEQNLNHDAMYWYRQDPGQGLRLIYYSQIVNDFQKGDIAEGYSVSREKKESFPLTVTSAQKNPTAFYLCASHQGEGSPLHFGNGTRLTVT.

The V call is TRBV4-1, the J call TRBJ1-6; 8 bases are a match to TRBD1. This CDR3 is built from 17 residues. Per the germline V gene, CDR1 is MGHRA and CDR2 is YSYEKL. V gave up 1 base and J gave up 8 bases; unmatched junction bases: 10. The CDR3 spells CASSQVARTGRDSPLHF. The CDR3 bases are TGCGCCAGCAGCCAAGTCGCAAGGACAGGGAGAGATTCACCCCTCCACTTT.

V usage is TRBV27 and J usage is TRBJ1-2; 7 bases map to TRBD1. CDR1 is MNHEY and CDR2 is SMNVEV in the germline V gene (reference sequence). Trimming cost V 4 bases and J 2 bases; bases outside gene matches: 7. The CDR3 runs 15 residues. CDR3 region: CASSSIDRDNYGYTF. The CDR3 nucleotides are TGTGCCAGCAGTTCCATCGACAGGGACAACTATGGCTACACCTTC.

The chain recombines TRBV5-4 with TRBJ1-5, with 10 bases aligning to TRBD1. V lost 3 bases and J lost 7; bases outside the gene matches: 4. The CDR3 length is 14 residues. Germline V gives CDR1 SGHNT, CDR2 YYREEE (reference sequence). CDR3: CASSSGTGEQPQHF. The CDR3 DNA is TGTGCCAGCAGCTCCGGGACAGGGGAGCAGCCCCAGCATTTT.

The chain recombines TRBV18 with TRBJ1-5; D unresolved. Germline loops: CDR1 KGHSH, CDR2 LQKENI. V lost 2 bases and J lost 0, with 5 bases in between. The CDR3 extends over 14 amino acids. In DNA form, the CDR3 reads TGTGCCAGCTCACCAACAAATAGCAATCAGCCCCAGCATTTT. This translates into CASSPTNSNQPQHF.